This T cell receptor (beta chain) was identified in a study of T cells in Graves' hyperthyroidism and ophthalmopathy. Uncontrolled infection, other autoimmune disease, pregnancy and lactation each barred patients from inclusion. This clonotype was seen ten or more times. Its antigen is still unknown. Points from the study as a whole: From stable hyperthyroidism, ophthalmopathy was set apart by a 13 V-J model. Also found in blood were most expanded thyroid clonotypes above 0.001.

Template material for amplifying TCR beta CDR3 regions consisted of RNA transcripts. When the TCR CDR3 underwent first-round RT-PCR, the HTBI primer set was used. TCRdb ran MiXCR on the multiplex PCR reads and lists one entry per CDR3 protein. The table records roughly 500,000 distinct CDR3 sequences, over 45% of them present only once. CDR1 and CDR2 from the germline V gene are SQVTM and ANQGSEA. CDR3 length equals 13 residues. With 7 bases removed from V and 5 bases from J, the gap between germline ends came to 17 bases. This clonotype was obtained from an adult woman with Graves' disease, either hyperthyroidism or ophthalmopathy (not recorded which). The genes are TRBV29-1 and TRBJ1-1, with D perhaps TRBD1 (5 bases). Sequencing input: peripheral blood or thyroid tissue (not recorded which). The CDR3 loop is CSAEAGVRTEAFF. CDR3 DNA: TGCAGCGCGGAGGCGGGGGTTAGGACTGAAGCTTTCTTT.